Shown below are 21 T cell receptor beta chains from a single sample sequenced in a study of T cell changes during pregnancy in multiple sclerosis. Assay: immunoSEQ multiplex PCR; the TCRdb copy retains only in-frame clones and omits some. The sample holds 25,000 to 35,000 clones, more than 70% seen once. The sequencing used CD8+ T cells from peripheral blood mononuclear cells, collected in the first trimester of pregnancy. The source of these receptors is a female donor with multiple sclerosis, enrolled in a pregnancy study.

The CDR3 bases are TGCAGTGGGCAGTTGGTTTGGGGGACAGGGGACGACGAGCAGTACTTC. Encoded protein: CSGQLVWGTGDDEQYF. The rearrangement links TRBV29-1 to TRBJ2-7; 10 positions match TRBD1. CDR1 is SQVTM and CDR2 is ANQGSEA in the germline V gene. This CDR3 region has 16 residues.

CDR3 protein: CASSWSGTLPYNEQFF. The CDR3 nucleotides read TGTGCCAGCAGCTGGTCCGGGACTCTCCCCTACAATGAGCAGTTCTTC. The rearrangement joins TRBV7-4 to TRBJ2-1, with D possibly TRBD2 on 6 matching bases. Looked up from germline, CDR1 is SGHVT and CDR2 is SQSDAQ. There are 16 residues in the CDR3. Trimming removed 4 bases at V and 2 bases at J, with 15 bases between. The full variable domain, its missing parts supplied by reference TRBV7-4 and TRBJ2-1, is GAGVSQSPRYKVAKRGRDVALRCDSISGHVTLYWYRQTLGQGSEVLTYSQSDAQRDKSGRPSGRFSAERPERSVSTLKIQRTEQGDSAVYLCASSWSGTLPYNEQFFGPGTRLTVL.

The chain recombines TRBV6-4 with TRBJ2-1, with 16 bases fitting TRBD2. The CDR3 totals 21 residues. Per germline, CDR1 MRHNA and CDR2 SNTAGT. Trimming removed 0 bases from V and 8 bases from J; junction bases left unmatched: 16. This CDR3 reads CASSDSDGTSGRAVSSDEQFF. In nucleotides, the CDR3 is TGTGCCAGCAGTGACTCGGACGGGACTAGCGGGAGGGCCGTGTCTAGCGATGAGCAGTTCTTC.

The chain is built from TRBV6-1 and TRBJ1-4; TRBD1 aligns across 7 bases. The CDR3 contains 16 residues. After removal of 0 bases from V and 3 bases from J, the junction contained 4 bases not matched to a gene. Germline CDR1 and CDR2: MNHNS and SASEGT. Written as DNA, the CDR3 is TGTGCCAGCAGTGAAGCACGGGACAGAGCTAATGAAAAACTGTTTTTT. Encoded protein: CASSEARDRANEKLFF.

On this clone: The sample carries other DNA sequences with the same CDR3. The chain links TRBV9 to TRBJ1-2; 8 nucleotides line up with TRBD1. Losses at the gene ends were 4 bases for V and 8 bases for J; bases not matched to a gene: 13. The CDR3 is 15 residues long. Germline CDR1 SGDLS, CDR2 YYNGEE. CDR3 nucleotides: TGTGCCAGCAGCCTAAGCCCGACAGGGGCCGAGGGCTACACCTTC. Translation gives CASSLSPTGAEGYTF.

Written as DNA, the CDR3 is TGTGCCACCATTTCAGGGGGGATGAACACTGAAGCTTTCTTT. It yields the protein CATISGGMNTEAFF. The V gene is TRBV7-8, the J gene TRBJ1-1; 7 positions match TRBD1. After removal of 10 bases from V and 0 bases from J, the junction contained 8 bases not matched to a gene. CDR3 length: 14 residues. Germline assignment: CDR1 SGHVS and CDR2 FQNEAQ.

In regard to this clone: Other DNA variants within this sample encode the same CDR3. This CDR3 is CASRLSRGWETQYF. The CDR3 DNA reads TGCGCCAGCAGACTCAGTAGGGGGTGGGAGACCCAGTACTTC. This rearrangement joins TRBV5-1 to TRBJ2-5; a possible D gene is TRBD1 (6 bases). V was trimmed by 5 bases and J by 5 bases, leaving 16 bases between them. Per the germline V gene, CDR1 is SGHRS and CDR2 is YFSETQ. The CDR3 has 14 residues.

V is TRBV7-6 and J is TRBJ2-7, with 7 positions matching TRBD1. This CDR3 is 15 amino acids long. Trimming cost V 5 bases and J 3 bases; bases outside gene matches: 10. The V gene's germline CDR1 is SGHVS and CDR2 FNYEAQ. CDR3 DNA sequence: TGTGCCAGCAGCCCCCCGGACAGGAAGGGCTACGAGCAGTACTTC. As protein: CASSPPDRKGYEQYF.

This clone has just one count. This chain connects TRBV28 to TRBJ2-7; 12 nucleotides line up with TRBD2. Germline CDR1 reads MDHEN; CDR2 reads SYDVKM. The CDR3 runs 16 residues. The J segment lost 2 bases and the V segment lost 3 bases, leaving 5 bases of the junction unmatched. CDR3 coding DNA: TGTGCCAGCAGTTTGCCTAGCGGGAGGGTGGCCTACGAGCAGTACTTC. This gives the protein CASSLPSGRVAYEQYF.

V usage is TRBV27 and J usage is TRBJ1-2; a possible D gene is TRBD1 (5 bases). This CDR3 contains 16 residues. Deletions cut 3 bases from V and 4 bases from J, with 18 bases between. Per germline, CDR1 MNHEY and CDR2 SMNVEV (reference sequence). CDR3 in DNA: TGTGCCAGCAGTTTCGCCAAGGGGATGGGACTCTATGGCTACACCTTC. It yields the protein CASSFAKGMGLYGYTF.

The J gene is TRBJ1-1, the V gene TRBV5-1; TRBD1 matches at 10 bases. CDR3 length: 15 amino acids. Germline CDR1 is SGHRS and CDR2 is YFSETQ. The ends lost 4 bases at V and 5 bases at J; junction bases unmatched: 8. CDR3 amino acids: CASSIPGQGPTEAFF. CDR3 coding DNA: TGCGCCAGCAGCATACCGGGACAGGGGCCAACTGAAGCTTTCTTT.

The rearrangement joins TRBV30 to TRBJ2-3; D unclear. The CDR3 consists of 13 residues. The ends were cut back, 1 base at V and 2 bases at J, with 7 bases in the middle. Germline values: CDR1 GTSNPN, CDR2 SVGIG (reference sequence). Here the CDR3 reads CAWSGDYTDTQYF. The CDR3 DNA reads as TGTGCCTGGAGTGGAGATTACACAGATACGCAGTATTTT.

The chain carries TRBV19 and TRBJ2-1; TRBD2 is a possible D gene (5 bases). Germline V gene sequence: CDR1 LNHDA, CDR2 SQIVND (reference sequence). This CDR3 has 15 residues. The germline V and J ends were trimmed by 1 base and 8 bases, with 15 bases remaining between them. CDR3: CASSIGLASGDEQFF. CDR3 bases: TGTGCCAGTAGTATAGGGCTAGCATCCGGCGATGAGCAGTTCTTC.

This rearrangement joins TRBV5-1 to TRBJ1-1; TRBD1 is a possible D gene (5 bases). This CDR3 has 14 amino acids. Deletions cut 7 bases from V and 0 bases from J, with 13 bases between. CDR1 and CDR2 from the germline V gene are SGHRS and YFSETQ. For the CDR3, the DNA is TGCGCCAGCGGTCCAGGGCCCATGAACACTGAAGCTTTCTTT. It codes for CASGPGPMNTEAFF.

V gene TRBV4-1 combines with J gene TRBJ2-1, with D tentatively TRBD1 (7 bases). V was shortened by 2 bases and J by 7 bases, with 12 bases between the two germline ends. This CDR3 comprises 14 residues. Germline CDR1 is MGHRA and CDR2 is YSYEKL. The CDR3 here is CASSQSQGGNEQFF. The CDR3 coding sequence is TGCGCCAGCAGCCAATCCCAGGGGGGAAATGAGCAGTTCTTC.

This chain joins TRBV27 and TRBJ2-2; tentatively, D is TRBD1 (5 bases). The CDR3 length is 12 residues. Trimming left V 6 bases short and J 7 bases short, with 9 bases between. CDR1 and CDR2 (germline): MNHEY, SMNVEV (reference sequence). The chain's CDR3 is CASSQGVGELFF. DNA of the CDR3: TGTGCCAGCAGCCAAGGGGTCGGGGAGCTGTTTTTT.

This chain connects TRBV2 to TRBJ2-7; 7 bases are a match to TRBD1. Germline CDR1 is SNHLY and CDR2 is FYNNEI. V lost 8 bases and J lost 1; bases outside the gene matches: 5. This CDR3 contains 13 residues. The CDR3: CASVPGQSYEQYF. The CDR3 DNA sequence: TGTGCCAGCGTACCGGGACAGTCCTACGAGCAGTACTTC.

The chain is built from TRBV27 and TRBJ1-5; a possible D gene is TRBD1 (5 bases). The CDR3 extends over 15 amino acids. Trimming stripped 0 bases from V and 3 bases from J, with 9 bases between. Looked up from germline, CDR1 is MNHEY and CDR2 is SMNVEV (reference sequence). The CDR3, as DNA: TGTGCCAGCAGTTTATCAGCAGGGAACAATCAGCCCCAGCATTTT. Amino acids: CASSLSAGNNQPQHF.

V and J are TRBV6-5 and TRBJ2-7, with TRBD1 matching 10 bases. Germline trimming cut 2 bases from V and 2 bases from J; bases unmatched to any gene: 3. Germline lookup yields CDR1 MNHEY and CDR2 SVGAGI. The CDR3 spans 15 residues. This chain's CDR3 is CASSYGGTGAYEQYF. CDR3 coding DNA: TGTGCCAGCAGTTACGGGGGGACAGGGGCCTACGAGCAGTACTTC.

Sample share makes this clone medium-sized. The gene calls are TRBV27 and TRBJ1-1; D remains unclear. Trimming took 7 bases from V and 0 from J, leaving 21 bases between them. Germline loops: CDR1 MNHEY, CDR2 SMNVEV (reference sequence). The CDR3 has 17 residues. Written as DNA, the CDR3 is TGTGCCAGCATGGCTAGGTCCTCGCAGAGCATGAACACTGAAGCTTTCTTT. Protein: CASMARSSQSMNTEAFF.

The J gene is TRBJ2-2, the V gene TRBV7-6, with TRBD1 matching 9 bases. Germline CDR1 SGHVS, CDR2 FNYEAQ. The CDR3 length is 17 residues. J was trimmed by 1 base and V by 5 bases; bases with no gene match: 8. This CDR3 is CASSLTTGGQNTGELFF. In nucleotides, the CDR3 is TGTGCCAGCAGCCTAACGACAGGGGGTCAGAACACCGGGGAGCTGTTTTTT.